The next 22 T cell receptor beta chains were all read from a single sample in a study of Graves' ophthalmopathy and Graves' hyperthyroidism. The study amplified TCR beta CDR3 regions using RNA transcripts. RT-PCR was first run with HTBI primers, then multiplex PCR in a second round. One entry per CDR3 protein, called by TCRdb with MiXCR from the multiplex PCR reads. The data show about 400,000 distinct CDR3 sequences, about 21% seen once. The sequencing sample was made of peripheral blood. These receptors all stem from a woman aged 18-29 years with stable Graves' hyperthyroidism.

The V gene is TRBV18, the J gene TRBJ1-6; D not resolved. Trimming cost V 3 bases and J 7 bases, with 13 bases left between them. Germline V CDR1 and CDR2: KGHSH, LQKENI. The CDR3 has 15 residues. CDR3 bases: TGTGCCAGCTCACCGAACGGGGTGGCGAATTCACCCCTCCACTTT. This encodes CASSPNGVANSPLHF.

This clonotype was observed a single time. The rearrangement uses TRBV6-1 and TRBJ2-7, with D tentatively TRBD1 or TRBD2 (5 bases each). Germline CDR1 MNHNS, CDR2 SASEGT. Trimming cost V 4 bases and J 3 bases, with 13 bases left between them. The CDR3 is 14 residues long. For the CDR3, the DNA is TGTGCCAGCAGTGCCCGGGACGGGAACTACGAGCAGTACTTC. Its translation: CASSARDGNYEQYF.

V is TRBV2 and J is TRBJ1-2; D uncertain. Germline loops: CDR1 SNHLY, CDR2 FYNNEI. The CDR3 loop spans 15 amino acids. The germline V and J ends were trimmed by 10 bases and 4 bases, with 22 bases remaining between them. The CDR3 nucleotides are TGTGCCACCAACCCGACCACCGCGAGCACCTATGGCTACACCTTC. Translating it yields CATNPTTASTYGYTF.

This clonotype was picked up many times. The chain uses TRBV27 and TRBJ2-5, with 9 bases that match TRBD1. Germline V gives CDR1 MNHEY, CDR2 SMNVEV (reference sequence). The V gene end was trimmed by 4 bases and the J gene end by 5 bases; junction bases not matched to a gene: 11. The CDR3 sequence is 16 residues long. The CDR3 DNA sequence: TGTGCCAGCAGTTCTCCTACAGGGGGCGCGGGGGAGACCCAGTACTTC. It is translated as CASSSPTGGAGETQYF.

The sample holds many counts of this clonotype. This chain uses TRBV5-4 with TRBJ2-7; D may correspond to TRBD1 or TRBD2 (5 bases each). CDR1 SGHNT and CDR2 YYREEE come from the germline V gene (reference sequence). The ends were cut back, 5 bases at V and 4 bases at J, with 13 bases in the middle. There are 13 residues in the CDR3. CDR3 sequence: CASRIWGSYEQYF. CDR3 coding DNA: TGTGCCAGCAGGATCTGGGGGTCGTACGAGCAGTACTTC.

This clonotype was seen more than once but under ten times. This chain links TRBV5-1 with TRBJ2-1; 12 bases agree with TRBD2. Trimming cost V 0 bases and J 4 bases; bases outside gene matches: 2. There are 16 residues in the CDR3. Germline V gives CDR1 SGHRS, CDR2 YFSETQ. The CDR3, as DNA: TGCGCCAGCAGCTTGGCCGGGACTAGCGGGTACAATGAGCAGTTCTTC. This gives the protein CASSLAGTSGYNEQFF.

This clonotype has a count of ten or more. V usage is TRBV6-5 and J usage is TRBJ2-5; D perhaps matches TRBD2 (6 bases). The germline CDR1 and CDR2 sequences are MNHEY and SVGAGI. Between the trimmed V and J ends, which lost 2 bases and 2 bases, there was a span of 9 bases. The CDR3 spans 14 residues. The CDR3 sequence: CASSYGGIQETQYF. CDR3 sequence (DNA): TGTGCCAGCAGTTACGGGGGGATTCAAGAGACCCAGTACTTC.

This clonotype was observed many times. The J gene is TRBJ2-7, the V gene TRBV20-1; no firm D call. The CDR3 consists of 11 residues. From germline, CDR1 is DFQATT and CDR2 SNEGSKA (reference sequence). Trimming removed 2 bases from V and 4 bases from J, with 6 bases in between. In DNA, the CDR3 is TGCAGTGCTAGAATTGCTTACGAGCAGTACTTC. It codes for CSARIAYEQYF.

This clonotype was observed a single time. CDR3 DNA: TGTGCCAGCTCACCAAGGGACGGGGACCGCGAGCAGTACTTC. Protein product: CASSPRDGDREQYF. J is TRBJ2-7 and V is TRBV18; D is possibly TRBD1 or TRBD2 (5 bases each). The V end was cut by 2 bases, the J end by 6 bases, with 14 bases between. Germline CDR1 is KGHSH and CDR2 is LQKENI. The CDR3 is 14 amino acids. Looking up the rest from reference TRBV18 and TRBJ2-7 gives the full variable domain: NAGVMQNPRHLVRRRGQEARLRCSPMKGHSHVYWYRQLPEEGLKFMVYLQKENIIDESGMPKERFSAEFPKEGPSILRIQQVVRGDSAAYFCASSPRDGDREQYFGPGTRLTVT.

This clonotype was counted many times. The rearrangement links TRBV2 to TRBJ1-2, with a tentative D call TRBD1 (5 bases). Trimming took off 9 bases at V and 4 bases at J, with 15 bases between the two ends. Per the germline V gene, CDR1 is SNHLY and CDR2 is FYNNEI. This CDR3 contains 13 residues. CDR3 coding DNA: TGTGCCAGAGAACCTCGGGACGGCTATGGCTACACCTTC. This codes for CAREPRDGYGYTF.

This clonotype has ten or more counts. The chain couples TRBV12-5 to TRBJ2-2, with D unresolved. The V end was cut by 7 bases, the J end by 0 bases, with 3 bases between. This CDR3 has 12 residues. CDR1 is LGHNT and CDR2 is FRNRAP in the germline V gene. Here the CDR3 DNA reads TGTGCTAGTGAATCGAACACCGGGGAGCTGTTTTTT. It translates to CASESNTGELFF.

This clonotype was seen many times. The chain combines TRBV28 with TRBJ1-5; D gene uncertain. Germline V gene sequence: CDR1 MDHEN, CDR2 SYDVKM. The length of the CDR3 is 13 residues. V was trimmed by 5 bases and J by 5 bases, leaving 10 bases between them. DNA of the CDR3: TGTGCCAGCAGTGCCAAAAGGGATCAGCCCCAGCATTTT. It translates to CASSAKRDQPQHF.

This clonotype was recorded at least ten times. The chain is built from TRBV28 and TRBJ2-7; 10 bases line up with TRBD2. There are 16 residues in the CDR3. Per germline, CDR1 MDHEN and CDR2 SYDVKM. Losses at the gene ends were 5 bases for V and 1 base for J; bases not matched to a gene: 8. In DNA form, the CDR3 reads TGTGCCAGCAGTCCTCTAGCGGGAGACCCTTCCTACGAGCAGTACTTC. This sequence encodes CASSPLAGDPSYEQYF. Together with reference TRBV28 and TRBJ2-7, the CDR3 gives the full variable domain: DVKVTQSSRYLVKRTGEKVFLECVQDMDHENMFWYRQDPGLGLRLIYFSYDVKMKEKGDIPEGYSVSREKKERFSLILESASTNQTSMYLCASSPLAGDPSYEQYFGPGTRLTVT.

This clonotype appeared many times. The rearrangement joins TRBV30 to TRBJ1-1; 8 positions agree with TRBD1. V was clipped by 2 bases and J by 6 bases; unmatched bases: 5. Germline CDR1 reads GTSNPN; CDR2 reads SVGIG (reference sequence). This CDR3 has 13 amino acids. CDR3 in DNA: TGTGCCTGGAGTCTCTGGACAGGGCCTGAAGCTTTCTTT. Translation: CAWSLWTGPEAFF.

Ten or more counts support this clonotype. The J gene is TRBJ1-5, the V gene TRBV6-5, with TRBD1 matching over 7 bases. Germline CDR1 MNHEY, CDR2 SVGAGI. The CDR3 is 15 residues long. The junction had 6 bases not matched to a gene; V was cut back by 4 bases and J by 3 bases. CDR3 protein: CASSLQQGNNQPQHF. The CDR3 nucleotides are TGTGCCAGCAGTTTACAACAGGGGAACAATCAGCCCCAGCATTTT.

J is TRBJ1-1 and V is TRBV20-1; D might be TRBD1 (6 bases). The CDR3 consists of 14 residues. From germline, CDR1 is DFQATT and CDR2 SNEGSKA (reference sequence). The V end was cut by 6 bases, the J end by 3 bases, with 17 bases between. CDR3 nucleotides: TGCAGTGCGCCCGAAGGGGGGTGGGACACTGAAGCTTTCTTT. Encoded protein: CSAPEGGWDTEAFF.

This clonotype was detected ten times or more. V gene TRBV2 combines with J gene TRBJ2-5; 7 bases agree with TRBD2. CDR3 length: 15 residues. V shed 2 bases, J shed 9 bases, and the junction held 12 bases outside the gene matches. The germline V gene has CDR1 SNHLY and CDR2 FYNNEI. CDR3 nucleotide sequence: TGTGCCAGCAGTGAATCGGGAAGACGGGGAGGGGCCCAGTACTTC. Protein: CASSESGRRGGAQYF.

This clonotype was detected many times. The chain links TRBV28 to TRBJ1-2; D unresolved. Trimming took off 6 bases at V and 8 bases at J, with 16 bases between the two ends. Germline loops: CDR1 MDHEN, CDR2 SYDVKM. This CDR3 region has 13 residues. For the CDR3, the DNA is TGTGCCAGCAGAAGCTACCGTCTTAGGGGCTACACCTTC. It encodes CASRSYRLRGYTF.

This clonotype showed up many times. J is TRBJ2-5 and V is TRBV28; D not resolved. This CDR3 region has 13 residues. Per germline, CDR1 MDHEN and CDR2 SYDVKM. V shed 2 bases and J shed 5 bases, with 9 bases lying between them. The CDR3 bases are TGTGCCAGCAGTTTAGCCGGCTGGGAGACCCAGTACTTC. It codes for CASSLAGWETQYF.

This clonotype was seen at least ten times. The chain combines TRBV11-1 with TRBJ1-1; 10 bases are a match to TRBD1. This CDR3 comprises 16 residues. The V segment lost 2 bases and the J segment 4 bases; nucleotides outside the gene matches: 7. CDR1 is SGHAT, CDR2 FQDESV, per germline (reference sequence). The CDR3 is CASSLPTGQGGTEAFF. The CDR3 DNA follows: TGTGCCAGCAGCTTACCAACTGGACAGGGGGGCACTGAAGCTTTCTTT.

Many counts were recorded for this clonotype. This chain uses TRBV14 with TRBJ2-5, with D possibly being TRBD1 (6 bases). The CDR3 runs to 16 residues. The V end lost 6 bases, the J end lost 2 bases, and 19 bases lay between the germline ends. CDR1 and CDR2 from the germline V gene are SGHDN and FVKESK. CDR3 loop: CASSLGAGTSQETQYF. The CDR3 DNA sequence: TGTGCCAGCAGTTTGGGGGCCGGGACGTCGCAAGAGACCCAGTACTTC.

J is TRBJ2-5 and V is TRBV4-3, with 9 positions matching TRBD2. Germline V gives CDR1 LGHNA, CDR2 YSLEER. The CDR3 spans 17 residues. Trimming at V came to 0 bases and at J to 3 bases, leaving 8 bases not matched to a gene. CDR3 protein: CASSQDRASGVEETQYF. CDR3 nucleotide sequence: TGCGCCAGCAGCCAAGATAGGGCTAGCGGGGTGGAAGAGACCCAGTACTTC.